Sequencing of this T cell receptor beta chain was carried out in a study of cytomegalovirus exposure and HLA in healthy donors. 60 Vbeta and 13 Jbeta primers were used in PCR. Sequencing was performed with immunoSEQ multiplex PCR; in TCRdb, only in-frame clones are kept and a portion is missing. Of 150,000 to 200,000 clones detected, 81% appear once; the ten largest clones hold around 3.6%. This CDR3 comprises 15 residues. In germline, CDR1 is SGHDT, CDR2 YYEEEE. V was clipped by 2 bases and J by 9 bases, with 15 bases between them. This clone was observed a handful of times. J is TRBJ1-6 and V is TRBV5-6; D gene unclear. Source material: PBMCs. The TCR originated in a man aged 40-55 years in good health and CMV-seropositive. CDR3 bases: TGTGCCAGCAGCTTCACTCGGGGAAGGGCTTCACCCCTCCACTTT. Its protein product is CASSFTRGRASPLHF.